This passage covers 8 T cell receptor beta chains from one sample sequenced in a study of T cells after yellow fever vaccination. TCRdb passed the 5' RACE reads through MiXCR, listing each CDR3 protein once. The sample consists of some 500,000 distinct CDR3 sequences, roughly 14% of them appearing once. The sample here was PBMCs, taken on the day of the yellow fever booster vaccination. The receptors were sampled from a young man who received the YFV17D yellow fever vaccine.

A few counts support this clonotype. V is TRBV5-1 and J is TRBJ2-7, with D possibly matching TRBD2 (6 bases). Germline V lookup: CDR1 SGHRS, CDR2 YFSETQ. The CDR3 totals 15 residues. The V end lost 0 bases, the J end lost 3 bases, and 13 bases lay between the germline ends. CDR3 in amino acids: CASSLEGSGDYEQYF. CDR3 sequence (DNA): TGCGCCAGCAGCTTGGAGGGTAGCGGAGACTACGAGCAGTACTTC.

In this sample, this clonotype turned up a few times. V gene TRBV6-2 or TRBV6-3 combines with J gene TRBJ2-7; D might be TRBD1 (6 bases). The CDR3 is 14 amino acids. CDR1 and CDR2 (germline): MNHEY, SVGEGT. Trimming cost V 7 bases and J 3 bases, with 16 bases left between them. The CDR3 DNA reads as TGTGCCAGCACCCGGACAACAGGGTTCTACGAGCAGTACTTC. Its protein product is CASTRTTGFYEQYF.

This clonotype was seen a handful of times. The rearrangement links TRBV2 to TRBJ1-2; D gene unclear. The CDR3 sequence is 14 residues long. In germline, CDR1 is SNHLY, CDR2 FYNNEI. Trimming pared 1 base from V and 5 bases from J, leaving 11 bases between. The DNA of the CDR3 is TGTGCCAGCAGTGAAGGGGTCCTAGGGTATGGCTACACCTTC. The encoded protein is CASSEGVLGYGYTF.

The sample holds a few counts of this clonotype. CDR3 DNA: TGCGCCAGCAGCTTGGATGGGGGAGGTAGCAATCAGCCCCAGCATTTT. Translation: CASSLDGGGSNQPQHF. The chain employs TRBV5-1 and TRBJ1-5, with D perhaps matching TRBD1 (5 bases). V was cut by 0 bases and J by 0 bases, with 10 bases left in between. Germline lookup yields CDR1 SGHRS and CDR2 YFSETQ. This CDR3 has 16 amino acids.

This clonotype was seen repeatedly, ten times or more. This rearrangement joins TRBV12-3 or TRBV12-4 to TRBJ2-7; D call uncertain. V was clipped by 6 bases and J by 6 bases, with 12 bases between them. CDR3 size: 12 residues. CDR3 amino acids: CASSLTKGEQYF. The CDR3 region has the DNA TGTGCCAGCAGCCTCACTAAGGGCGAGCAGTACTTC.

The chain recombines TRBV6-1 with TRBJ2-7; no clear D. Per germline, CDR1 MNHNS and CDR2 SASEGT. There are 13 residues in the CDR3. Trimming took off 5 bases at V and 6 bases at J, with 14 bases between the two ends. As DNA, the CDR3 is TGTGCCAGCAGTCAGGAGCCCTATCGCGAGCAGTACTTC. It codes for CASSQEPYREQYF.

In its sample, this clonotype was seen many times. The chain uses TRBV20-1 and TRBJ2-1, with 9 bases fitting TRBD2. Germline V gene sequence: CDR1 DFQATT, CDR2 SNEGSKA (reference sequence). The CDR3 sequence is 14 residues long. The V segment lost 6 bases and the J segment 7 bases; nucleotides outside the gene matches: 10. CDR3 bases: TGCAGTGCATCGGGACTAGCCCCCTTGAATGAGCAGTTCTTC. This translates into CSASGLAPLNEQFF.

The rearrangement uses TRBV20-1 and TRBJ2-5, with D possibly being TRBD2 (6 bases). Germline CDR1 DFQATT, CDR2 SNEGSKA (reference sequence). The length of the CDR3 is 15 residues. Between the trimmed V and J ends, which lost 5 bases and 4 bases, there was a span of 20 bases. In nucleotides, the CDR3 is TGCAGTGCTCCCCCGGGCAGCGGGCGGTTAGAGACCCAGTACTTC. The encoded protein is CSAPPGSGRLETQYF.